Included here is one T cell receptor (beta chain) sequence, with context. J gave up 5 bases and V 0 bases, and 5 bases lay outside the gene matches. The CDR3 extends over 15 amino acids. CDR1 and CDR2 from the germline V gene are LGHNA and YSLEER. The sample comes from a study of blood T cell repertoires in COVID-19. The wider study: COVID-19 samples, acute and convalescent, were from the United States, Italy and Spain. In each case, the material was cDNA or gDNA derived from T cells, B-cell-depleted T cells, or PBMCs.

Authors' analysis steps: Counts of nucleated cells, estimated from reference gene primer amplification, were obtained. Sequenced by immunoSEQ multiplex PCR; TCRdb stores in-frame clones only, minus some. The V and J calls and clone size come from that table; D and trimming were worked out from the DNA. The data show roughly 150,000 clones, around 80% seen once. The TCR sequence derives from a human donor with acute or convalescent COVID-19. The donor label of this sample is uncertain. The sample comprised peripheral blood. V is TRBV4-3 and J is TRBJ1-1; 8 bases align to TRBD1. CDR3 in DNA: TGCGCCAGCAGCCAAGAACCCACAGGGGGGACTGAAGCTTTCTTT. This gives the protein CASSQEPTGGTEAFF.